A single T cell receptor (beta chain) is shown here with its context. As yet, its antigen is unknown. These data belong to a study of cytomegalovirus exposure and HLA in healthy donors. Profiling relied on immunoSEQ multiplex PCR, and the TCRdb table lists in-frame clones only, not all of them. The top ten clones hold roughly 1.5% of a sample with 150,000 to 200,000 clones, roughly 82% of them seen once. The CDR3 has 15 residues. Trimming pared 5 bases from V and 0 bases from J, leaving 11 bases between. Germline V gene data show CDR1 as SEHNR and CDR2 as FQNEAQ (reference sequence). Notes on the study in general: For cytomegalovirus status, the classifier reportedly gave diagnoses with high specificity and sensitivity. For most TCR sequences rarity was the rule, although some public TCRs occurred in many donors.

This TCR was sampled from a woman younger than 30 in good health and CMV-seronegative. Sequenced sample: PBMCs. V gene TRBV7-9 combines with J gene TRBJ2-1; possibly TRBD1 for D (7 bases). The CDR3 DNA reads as TGTGCCAGCAGCGCGGGACAGTCCTCCTACAATGAGCAGTTCTTC. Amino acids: CASSAGQSSYNEQFF. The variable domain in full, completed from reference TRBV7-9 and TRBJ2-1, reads DTGVSQNPRHKITKRGQNVTFRCDPISEHNRLYWYRQTLGQGPEFLTYFQNEAQLEKSRLLSDRFSAERPKGSFSTLEIQRTEQGDSAMYLCASSAGQSSYNEQFFGPGTRLTVL.